The TCR beta chain under discussion was sequenced for a study of shared clonotypes between healthy human individuals. The naive CD8 fraction comprised CD45RO-negative cells positively selected for CCR7 and excluded terminally differentiated effector memory CD45RA+ cells. Generated by immunoSEQ multiplex PCR, the TCRdb table keeps only in-frame clones and is missing some. The table has about 2.1 million clones, around 95% seen once; the top ten hold roughly 1.7%. V lost 1 base, J lost 9 bases, and 4 bases stayed unmatched. The CDR3 loop spans 14 amino acids. CDR1 is LNHDA, CDR2 SQIVND, per germline (reference sequence).

Specimen: naive CD8+ T cells from PBMCs. The sequence came from a man aged 18 to 30 in good health. Some clones in this sample may be carry-over from other donors' samples. This chain uses TRBV19 with TRBJ2-1, with 9 nucleotides matching TRBD2. CDR3 sequence: CASSIVGTSSEQFF. CDR3 bases: TGTGCCAGTAGTATAGTCGGGACTAGCAGTGAGCAGTTCTTC.